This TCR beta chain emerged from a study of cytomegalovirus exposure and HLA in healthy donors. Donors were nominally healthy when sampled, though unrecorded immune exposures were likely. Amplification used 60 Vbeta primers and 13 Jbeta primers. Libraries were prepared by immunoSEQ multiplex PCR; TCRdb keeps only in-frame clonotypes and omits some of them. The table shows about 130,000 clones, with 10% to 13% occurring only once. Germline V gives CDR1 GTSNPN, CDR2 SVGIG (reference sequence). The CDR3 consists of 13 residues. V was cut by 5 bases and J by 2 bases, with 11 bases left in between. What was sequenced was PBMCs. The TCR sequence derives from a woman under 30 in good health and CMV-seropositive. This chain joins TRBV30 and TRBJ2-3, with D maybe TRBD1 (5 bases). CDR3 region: CAWGHTNTDTQYF. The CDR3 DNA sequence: TGTGCCTGGGGACACACCAACACAGATACGCAGTATTTT.